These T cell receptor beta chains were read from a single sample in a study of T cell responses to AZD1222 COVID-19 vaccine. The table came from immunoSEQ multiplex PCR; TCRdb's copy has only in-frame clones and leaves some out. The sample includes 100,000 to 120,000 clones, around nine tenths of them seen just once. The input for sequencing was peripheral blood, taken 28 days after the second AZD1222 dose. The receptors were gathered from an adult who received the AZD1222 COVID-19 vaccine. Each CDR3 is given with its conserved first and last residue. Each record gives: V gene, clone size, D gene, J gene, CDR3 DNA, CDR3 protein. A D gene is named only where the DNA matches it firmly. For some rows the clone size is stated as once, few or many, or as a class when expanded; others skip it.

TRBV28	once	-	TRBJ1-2	TGTGCCAGCAGTCCCAGCTTAGACAGATACTATGGCTACACCTTC	CASSPSLDRYYGYTF
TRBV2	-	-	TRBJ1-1	TGTGCCAGCAGTGAAACAGGGTCGGGAGCTTTCTTT	CASSETGSGAFF
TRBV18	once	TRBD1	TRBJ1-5	TGTGCCAGCTCACCCGTCAGGGGGTCCCAGCATTTT	CASSPVRGSQHF
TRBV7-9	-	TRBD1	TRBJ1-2	TGTGCCAGCAGCTCGGAGGGGGCGCAGGGTGGCTACACCTTC	CASSSEGAQGGYTF
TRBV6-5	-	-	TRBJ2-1	TGTGCCAGCAGGAGTGGTCTGCCGCTCCTTGAGCAGTTCTTC	CASRSGLPLLEQFF
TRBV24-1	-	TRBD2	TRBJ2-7	TGTGCCACCAGTGATCCTCGGGGGGAGTACTTC	CATSDPRGEYF
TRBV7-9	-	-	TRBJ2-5	TGTGCCAGCAGCTTAGCTGCAGAAGAGACCCAGTACTTC	CASSLAAEETQYF
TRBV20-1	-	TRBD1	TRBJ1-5	TGCAGTGCTAGTTCGGGGACAGTCCGCAATCAGCCCCAGCATTTT	CSASSGTVRNQPQHF
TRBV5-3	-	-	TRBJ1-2	TGTGCCAGAACCTGGGGGGGCTACACCTTC	CARTWGGYTF
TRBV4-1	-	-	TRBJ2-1	TGCGCCAGCAGCCAGGCCTACGCTCGCGAGCAGTTCTTC	CASSQAYAREQFF
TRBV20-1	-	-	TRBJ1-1	TGCAGAGCGAAAGGGGGCACTGAAGCTTTCTTT	CRAKGGTEAFF
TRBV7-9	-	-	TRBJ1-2	TGTGCCAGCAGCTTAATAGGACCTGGCTATGGCTACACCTTC	CASSLIGPGYGYTF
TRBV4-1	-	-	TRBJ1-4	TGCGCCAGCAGCCAAGTAGGGGGTCGAGAAGAAAAACTGTTTTTT	CASSQVGGREEKLFF
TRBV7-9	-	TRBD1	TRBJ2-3	TGTGCCAGCACCCCTAGGAGGGGACAGGGTGCAGATACGCAGTATTTT	CASTPRRGQGADTQYF
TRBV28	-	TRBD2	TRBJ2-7	TGTGCCAGCTTTCCGCTGATGATAACTAGCGGGAGAATCTACGAGCAGTACTTC	CASFPLMITSGRIYEQYF
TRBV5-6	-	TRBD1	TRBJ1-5	TGTGCCAGCAGCCGCCGGGACAGGGGGGGAAATCAGCCCCAGCATTTT	CASSRRDRGGNQPQHF
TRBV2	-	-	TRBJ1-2	TGTGCCAGCAGTGAGGCGGCCGGGAGGGGCTACACCTTC	CASSEAAGRGYTF
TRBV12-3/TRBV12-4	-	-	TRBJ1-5	TGTGCCAGCACCCTAGGGCAGGAGCCCCAGCATTTT	CASTLGQEPQHF
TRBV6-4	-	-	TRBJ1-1	TGTGCCAGCAGTGAAGACTTGAACACTGAAGCTTTCTTT	CASSEDLNTEAFF
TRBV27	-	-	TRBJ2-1	TGTGCCACCCATGGAGGGGCGGATAATGAGCAGTTCTTC	CATHGGADNEQFF
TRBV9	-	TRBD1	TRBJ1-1	TGTGCCAGCAGCTTGGGACAGGTGAACACTGAAGCTTTCTTT	CASSLGQVNTEAFF
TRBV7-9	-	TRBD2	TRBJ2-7	TGTGCCAGCAGCCTACGCGGGAGTCTCTACGAGCAGTACTTC	CASSLRGSLYEQYF
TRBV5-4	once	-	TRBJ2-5	TGTGCCAGCAGCCGCCTCCAAGAGACCCAGTACTTC	CASSRLQETQYF
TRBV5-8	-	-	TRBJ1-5	TGTGCCAGCAGCTCGCCCGGGCCGGGTCAGCCCCAGCATTTT	CASSSPGPGQPQHF
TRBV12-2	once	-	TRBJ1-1	TGTGCAAGTCGCTCATCCGGGACAGGGGTTTTGAACACTGAAGCTTTCTTT	CASRSSGTGVLNTEAFF